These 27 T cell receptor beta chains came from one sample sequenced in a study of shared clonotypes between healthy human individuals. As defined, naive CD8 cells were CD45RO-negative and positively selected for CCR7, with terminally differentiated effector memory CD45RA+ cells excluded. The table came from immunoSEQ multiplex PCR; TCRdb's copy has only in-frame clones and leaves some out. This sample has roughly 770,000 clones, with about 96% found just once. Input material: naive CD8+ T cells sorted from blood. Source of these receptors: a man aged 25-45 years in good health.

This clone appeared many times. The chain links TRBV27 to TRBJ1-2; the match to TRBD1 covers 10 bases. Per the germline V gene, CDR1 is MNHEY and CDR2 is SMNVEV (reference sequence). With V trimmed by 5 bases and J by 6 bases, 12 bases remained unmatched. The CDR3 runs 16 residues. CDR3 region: CASSGQGDIIRDGYTF. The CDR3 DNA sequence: TGTGCCAGCAGTGGACAGGGGGATATCATCAGAGATGGCTACACCTTC.

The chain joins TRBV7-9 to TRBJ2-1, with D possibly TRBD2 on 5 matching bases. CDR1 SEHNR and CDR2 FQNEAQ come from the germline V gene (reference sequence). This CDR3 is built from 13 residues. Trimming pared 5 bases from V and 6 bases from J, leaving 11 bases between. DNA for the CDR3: TGTGCCAGCAGCAGCAGCGGTCTCAATGAGCAGTTCTTC. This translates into CASSSSGLNEQFF.

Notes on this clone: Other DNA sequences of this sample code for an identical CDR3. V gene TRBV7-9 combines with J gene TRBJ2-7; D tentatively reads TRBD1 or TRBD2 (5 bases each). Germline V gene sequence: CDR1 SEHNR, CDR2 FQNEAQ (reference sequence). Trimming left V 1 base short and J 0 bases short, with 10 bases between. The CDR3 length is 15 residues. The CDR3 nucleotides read TGTGCCAGCAGCTTAGTCGGGGCCAGCTCCTACGAGCAGTACTTC. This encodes CASSLVGASSYEQYF.

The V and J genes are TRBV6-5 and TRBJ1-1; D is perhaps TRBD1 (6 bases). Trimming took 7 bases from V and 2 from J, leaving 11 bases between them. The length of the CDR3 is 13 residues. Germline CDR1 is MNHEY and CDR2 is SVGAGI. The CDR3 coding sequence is TGTGCCAGCACACCAGGGGCAAACACTGAAGCTTTCTTT. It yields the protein CASTPGANTEAFF.

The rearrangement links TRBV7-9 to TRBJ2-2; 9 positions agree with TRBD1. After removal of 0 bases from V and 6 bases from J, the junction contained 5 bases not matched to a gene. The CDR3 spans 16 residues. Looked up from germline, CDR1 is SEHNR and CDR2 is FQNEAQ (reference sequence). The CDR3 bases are TGTGCCAGCAGCTTAGCGGGGACAGGGATCGCCGGGGAGCTGTTTTTT. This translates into CASSLAGTGIAGELFF.

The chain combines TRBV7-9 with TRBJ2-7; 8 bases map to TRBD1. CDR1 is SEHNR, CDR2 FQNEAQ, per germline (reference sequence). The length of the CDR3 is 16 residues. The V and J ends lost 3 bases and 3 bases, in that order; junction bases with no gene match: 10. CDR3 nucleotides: TGTGCCAGCAGCTTTGAGGCAGGGGGCATGATCTACGAGCAGTACTTC. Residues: CASSFEAGGMIYEQYF.

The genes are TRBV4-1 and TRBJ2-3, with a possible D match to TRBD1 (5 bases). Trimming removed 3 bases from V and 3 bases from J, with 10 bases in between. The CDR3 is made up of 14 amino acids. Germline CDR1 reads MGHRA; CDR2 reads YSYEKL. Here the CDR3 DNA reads TGCGCCAGCAGCCAGGGGCTACAAACAGATACGCAGTATTTT. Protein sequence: CASSQGLQTDTQYF.

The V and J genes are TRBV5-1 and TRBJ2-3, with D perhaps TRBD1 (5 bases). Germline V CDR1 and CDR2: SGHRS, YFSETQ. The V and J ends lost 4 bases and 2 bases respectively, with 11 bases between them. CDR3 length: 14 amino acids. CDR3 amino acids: CASSETEYTDTQYF. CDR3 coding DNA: TGCGCCAGCAGCGAGACAGAATACACAGATACGCAGTATTTT.

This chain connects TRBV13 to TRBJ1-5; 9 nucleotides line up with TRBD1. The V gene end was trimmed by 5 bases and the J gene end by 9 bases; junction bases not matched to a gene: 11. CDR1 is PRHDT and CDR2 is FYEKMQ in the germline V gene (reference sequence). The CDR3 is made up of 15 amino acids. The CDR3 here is CASSAGQGLGLPQHF. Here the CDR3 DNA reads TGTGCCAGCAGCGCGGGACAGGGACTTGGCCTGCCCCAGCATTTT.

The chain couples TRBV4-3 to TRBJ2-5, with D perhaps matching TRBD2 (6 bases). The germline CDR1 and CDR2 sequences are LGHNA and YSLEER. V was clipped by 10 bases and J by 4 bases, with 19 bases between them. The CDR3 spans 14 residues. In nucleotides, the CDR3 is TGCGCCACCTCTTCGGGACGGCGGGGAGAGACCCAGTACTTC. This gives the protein CATSSGRRGETQYF.

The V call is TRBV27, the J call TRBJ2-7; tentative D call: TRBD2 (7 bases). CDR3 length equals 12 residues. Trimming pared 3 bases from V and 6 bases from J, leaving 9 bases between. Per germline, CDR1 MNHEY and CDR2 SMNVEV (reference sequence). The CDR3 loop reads CASSLGGLEQYF. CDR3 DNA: TGTGCCAGCAGTTTGGGGGGGCTCGAGCAGTACTTC.

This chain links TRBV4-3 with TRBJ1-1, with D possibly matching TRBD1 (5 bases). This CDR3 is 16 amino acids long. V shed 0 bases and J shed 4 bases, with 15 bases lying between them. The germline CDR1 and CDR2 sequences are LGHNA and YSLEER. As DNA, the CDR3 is TGCGCCAGCAGCCAAGATCCTCGGGGTGGGGGCACTGAAGCTTTCTTT. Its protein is CASSQDPRGGGTEAFF.

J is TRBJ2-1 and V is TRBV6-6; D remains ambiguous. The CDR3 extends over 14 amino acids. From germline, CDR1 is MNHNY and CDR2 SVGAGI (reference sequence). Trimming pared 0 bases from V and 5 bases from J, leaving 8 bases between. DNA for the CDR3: TGTGCCAGCAGTTACTCGAATACAGACAATGAGCAGTTCTTC. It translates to CASSYSNTDNEQFF.

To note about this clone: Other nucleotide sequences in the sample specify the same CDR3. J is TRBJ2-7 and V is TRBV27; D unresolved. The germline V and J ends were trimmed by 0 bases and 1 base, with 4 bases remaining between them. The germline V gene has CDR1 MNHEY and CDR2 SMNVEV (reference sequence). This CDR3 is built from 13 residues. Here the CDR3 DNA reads TGTGCCAGCAGTTTATCTGTTTCCTACGAGCAGTACTTC. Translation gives CASSLSVSYEQYF.

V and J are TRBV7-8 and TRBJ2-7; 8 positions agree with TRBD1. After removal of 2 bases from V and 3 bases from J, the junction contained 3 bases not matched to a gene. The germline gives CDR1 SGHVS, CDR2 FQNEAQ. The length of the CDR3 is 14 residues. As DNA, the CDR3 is TGTGCCAGCAGCTTACGACAGGGGATCTACGAGCAGTACTTC. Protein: CASSLRQGIYEQYF.

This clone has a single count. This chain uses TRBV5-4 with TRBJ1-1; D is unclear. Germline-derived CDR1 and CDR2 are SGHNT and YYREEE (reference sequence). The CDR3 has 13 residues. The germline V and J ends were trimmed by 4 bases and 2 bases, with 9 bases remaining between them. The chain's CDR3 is CASSIGRNTEAFF. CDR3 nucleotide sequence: TGTGCCAGCAGCATCGGCCGAAACACTGAAGCTTTCTTT.

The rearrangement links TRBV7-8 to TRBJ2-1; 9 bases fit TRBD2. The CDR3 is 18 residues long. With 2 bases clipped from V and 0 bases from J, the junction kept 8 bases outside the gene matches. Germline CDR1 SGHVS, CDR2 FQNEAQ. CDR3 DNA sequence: TGTGCCAGCAGCTTATTTGCGGGAGGGCCCTCCTCCTACAATGAGCAGTTCTTC. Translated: CASSLFAGGPSSYNEQFF.

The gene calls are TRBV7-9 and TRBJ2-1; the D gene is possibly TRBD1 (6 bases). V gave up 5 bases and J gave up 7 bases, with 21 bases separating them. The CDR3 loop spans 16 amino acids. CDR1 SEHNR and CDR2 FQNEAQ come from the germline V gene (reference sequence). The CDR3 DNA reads TGTGCCAGCAGCCATCCAGGGGCAGGGGATGGGAATGAGCAGTTCTTC. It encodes CASSHPGAGDGNEQFF.

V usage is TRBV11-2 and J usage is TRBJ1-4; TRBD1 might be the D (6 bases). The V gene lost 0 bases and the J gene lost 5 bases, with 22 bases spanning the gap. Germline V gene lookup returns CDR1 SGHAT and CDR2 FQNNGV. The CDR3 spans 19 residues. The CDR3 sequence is CASSLDHDLYRAGNEKLFF. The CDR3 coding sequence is TGTGCCAGCAGCTTAGACCACGACCTGTACAGGGCGGGGAATGAAAAACTGTTTTTT.

DNA for the CDR3: TGTGCCAGCAGGGCTGCCGGGACTTTGACCTACGAGCAGTACTTC. Translated, it gives CASRAAGTLTYEQYF. The chain links TRBV27 to TRBJ2-7; weak D call: TRBD2 (6 bases). Germline V gene lookup returns CDR1 MNHEY and CDR2 SMNVEV (reference sequence). The length of the CDR3 is 15 residues. Trimming removed 6 bases at V and 2 bases at J, with 17 bases between.

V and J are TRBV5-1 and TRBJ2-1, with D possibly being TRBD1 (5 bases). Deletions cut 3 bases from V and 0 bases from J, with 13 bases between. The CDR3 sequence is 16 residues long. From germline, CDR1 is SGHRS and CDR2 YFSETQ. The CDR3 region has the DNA TGCGCCAGCAGCTCAGGGATTGGTAGCTCCTACAATGAGCAGTTCTTC. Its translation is CASSSGIGSSYNEQFF.

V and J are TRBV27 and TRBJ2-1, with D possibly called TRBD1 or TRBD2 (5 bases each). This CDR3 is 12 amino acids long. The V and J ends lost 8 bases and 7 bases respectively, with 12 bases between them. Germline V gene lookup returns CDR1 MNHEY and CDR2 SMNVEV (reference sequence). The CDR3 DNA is TGTGCCAGCGGGACCCTCTGGAATGAGCAGTTCTTC. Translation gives CASGTLWNEQFF.

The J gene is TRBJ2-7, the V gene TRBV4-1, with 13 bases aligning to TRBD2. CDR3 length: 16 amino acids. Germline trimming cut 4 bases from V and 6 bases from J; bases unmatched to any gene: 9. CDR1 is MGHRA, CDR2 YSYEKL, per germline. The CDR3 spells CASSPGLAGVEGEQYF. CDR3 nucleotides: TGCGCCAGCAGCCCCGGACTAGCGGGAGTAGAGGGCGAGCAGTACTTC.

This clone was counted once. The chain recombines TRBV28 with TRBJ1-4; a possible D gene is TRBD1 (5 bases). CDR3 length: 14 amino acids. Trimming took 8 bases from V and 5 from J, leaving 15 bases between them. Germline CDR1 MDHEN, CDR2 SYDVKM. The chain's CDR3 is CASREGLRNEKLFF. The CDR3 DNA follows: TGTGCCAGCCGGGAGGGGTTGCGCAATGAAAAACTGTTTTTT. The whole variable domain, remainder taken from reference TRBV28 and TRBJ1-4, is DVKVTQSSRYLVKRTGEKVFLECVQDMDHENMFWYRQDPGLGLRLIYFSYDVKMKEKGDIPEGYSVSREKKERFSLILESASTNQTSMYLCASREGLRNEKLFFGSGTQLSVL.

CDR3 loop: CASSPTPPGRQYF. For the CDR3, the DNA is TGTGCCAGCAGCCCTACCCCCCCAGGCCGGCAGTACTTC. This chain links TRBV27 with TRBJ2-7; D call uncertain. Germline-derived CDR1 and CDR2 are MNHEY and SMNVEV (reference sequence). The CDR3 spans 13 residues. Trimming shortened V by 6 bases and J by 9 bases, and 18 bases separated the two germline ends.

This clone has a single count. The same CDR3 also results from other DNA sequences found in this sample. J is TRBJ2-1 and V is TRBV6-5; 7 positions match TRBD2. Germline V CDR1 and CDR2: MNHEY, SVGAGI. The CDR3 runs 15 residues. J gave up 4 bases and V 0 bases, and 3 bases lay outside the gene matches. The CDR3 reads CASSYSTGGYNEQFF. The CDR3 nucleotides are TGTGCCAGCAGTTACTCGACGGGAGGTTACAATGAGCAGTTCTTC.

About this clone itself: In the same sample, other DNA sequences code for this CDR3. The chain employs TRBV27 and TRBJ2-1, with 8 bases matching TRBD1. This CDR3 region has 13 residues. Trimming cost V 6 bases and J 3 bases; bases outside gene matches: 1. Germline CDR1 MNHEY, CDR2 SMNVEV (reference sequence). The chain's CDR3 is CASSGQGYNEQFF. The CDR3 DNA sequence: TGTGCCAGCAGCGGACAGGGCTACAATGAGCAGTTCTTC.